This T cell receptor (beta chain) was recorded in a study of cytomegalovirus exposure and HLA in healthy donors. On this clone itself: Antigen: not known.

V lost 4 bases and J lost 4; bases outside the gene matches: 5. The CDR3 has 14 residues. Germline CDR1 and CDR2: SGHRS and YFSETQ. PCR used 60 Vbeta primers and 13 Jbeta primers. TCRdb's table, derived via immunoSEQ multiplex PCR, lists solely in-frame clones and lacks some. Of about 150,000 clones in the sample, about four fifths were seen once. Broader study findings: The later analysis indicated that the majority of CMV-associated TCR beta chains appeared HLA-restricted. The authors later found TCR association rates varying by HLA locus, with DRB1 most and HLA-C fewest.

The source material was PBMCs. The receptor's source is a man younger than 35 in good health and CMV-seronegative. J is TRBJ1-1 and V is TRBV5-1, with 9 bases fitting TRBD1. The CDR3 region has the DNA TGCGCCAGCAGCACACTGGACAGGGGCACTGAAGCTTTCTTT. Translating it yields CASSTLDRGTEAFF. Filled out from reference TRBV5-1 and TRBJ1-1, the complete variable domain reads KAGVTQTPRYLIKTRGQQVTLSCSPISGHRSVSWYQQTPGQGLQFLFEYFSETQRNKGNFPGRFSGRQFSNSRSEMNVSTLELGDSALYLCASSTLDRGTEAFFGQGTRLTVV.